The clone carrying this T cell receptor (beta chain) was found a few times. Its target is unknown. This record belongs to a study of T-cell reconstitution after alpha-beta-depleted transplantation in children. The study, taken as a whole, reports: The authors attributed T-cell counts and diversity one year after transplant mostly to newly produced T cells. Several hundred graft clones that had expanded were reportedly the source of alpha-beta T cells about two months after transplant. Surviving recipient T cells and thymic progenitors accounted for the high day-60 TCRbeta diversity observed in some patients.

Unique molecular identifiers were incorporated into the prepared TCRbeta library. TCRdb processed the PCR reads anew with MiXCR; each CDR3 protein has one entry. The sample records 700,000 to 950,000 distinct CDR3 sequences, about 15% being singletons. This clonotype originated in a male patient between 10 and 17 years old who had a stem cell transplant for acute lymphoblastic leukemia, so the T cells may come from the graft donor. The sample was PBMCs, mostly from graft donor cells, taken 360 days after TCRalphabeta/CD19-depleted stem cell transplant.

CDR3 sequence reads: CASGPGTGLSLNTEAFF. For the CDR3, the DNA is TGCGCCAGCGGCCCCGGGACAGGACTCTCACTGAACACTGAAGCTTTCTTT. The chain has TRBV5-1 and TRBJ1-1; 8 bases line up with TRBD1. Germline V gene data show CDR1 as SGHRS and CDR2 as YFSETQ. This CDR3 spans 17 amino acids. V lost 7 bases to trimming and J lost 0 bases; unmatched junction nucleotides: 14.